This TCR beta chain comes out of a study of cytomegalovirus exposure and HLA in healthy donors. On the study more broadly: About 77 million unique TCRs from HLA-typed donors made up an early data release. Findings and limits, study-wide: Fewer N-insertions than the roughly 630-donor mean were reportedly shown by an Asian-associated ancestry cluster in a later analysis. Previously analyzed data showed that most TCR beta V segments were productive at a frequency of about 87% or about 30%. A later analysis linked a missense variant in DCLRE1C to the trimming of TCR beta V and J genes.

Notes on this clone: Its target is unknown.

The PCR was carried out with 60 Vbeta primers and 13 Jbeta primers. Profiling relied on immunoSEQ multiplex PCR, and the TCRdb table lists in-frame clones only, not all of them. The sample holds 150,000 to 200,000 clones, roughly 73% seen once. The germline V gene encodes CDR1 SNHLY and CDR2 FYNNEI. The CDR3 loop spans 16 amino acids. V lost 5 bases to trimming and J lost 5 bases; unmatched junction nucleotides: 9. V and J are TRBV2 and TRBJ2-5; 12 bases align to TRBD2. The sequencing sample was made of PBMCs. This sequence was found in a woman under 40 in good health and CMV-seronegative. The CDR3 DNA follows: TGTGCCAGCAGTCCGGTGTCTAGCGGGGGGGCCGAGACCCAGTACTTC. This gives the protein CASSPVSSGGAETQYF.